This TCR beta chain was profiled in a study of T-cell memory formation after mild COVID-19. In this sample, this clonotype turned up a few times. This CDR3 contains 14 residues. V was clipped by 0 bases and J by 5 bases, with 11 bases between them. Germline CDR1 SGDLS, CDR2 YYNGEE. TCRdb re-analysed the 5' RACE reads in MiXCR, keeping a single row per CDR3 protein. This sample has hundreds of thousands of distinct CDR3 sequences, with 20% found just once. The TCR comes from an adult woman who had mild COVID-19 (a few samples of this study predate the infection). Cell type and time point are not known. Sequences were obtained from PBMCs or a T cell subset sorted from them (not recorded which). This chain connects TRBV9 to TRBJ2-5; D ambiguous. The CDR3 protein is CASSVAGVGETQYF. Written as DNA, the CDR3 is TGTGCCAGCAGCGTAGCAGGAGTAGGGGAGACCCAGTACTTC.